This passage covers 2 T cell receptor beta chains from one sample sequenced in a study of shared clonotypes between healthy human individuals. Method: immunoSEQ multiplex PCR; TCRdb's copy keeps in-frame clones and lacks some. The data hold under 600,000 clones, with 70% to 80% observed a single time. The sample taken for sequencing was PBMCs. All receptors derive from a middle-aged woman in good health. Some clones in this sample may be carry-over from other donors' samples.

This sequence joins TRBV5-6 and TRBJ1-3; perhaps TRBD1 as D (6 bases). The germline V gene encodes CDR1 SGHDT and CDR2 YYEEEE. This CDR3 is 13 amino acids long. V was trimmed by 5 bases and J by 3 bases, leaving 9 bases between them. CDR3 nucleotides: TGTGCCAGCAGACAGGGACATGGAAACACCATATATTTT. It yields the protein CASRQGHGNTIYF.

The chain has TRBV6-6 and TRBJ1-6; no clear D. Germline V CDR1 and CDR2: MNHNY, SVGAGI (reference sequence). The CDR3 length is 12 residues. V lost 0 bases and J 9 bases, leaving 3 bases between the germline ends. The CDR3 nucleotides read TGTGCCAGCAGTTACTCGATTTCACCCCTCCACTTT. Translated, it gives CASSYSISPLHF.